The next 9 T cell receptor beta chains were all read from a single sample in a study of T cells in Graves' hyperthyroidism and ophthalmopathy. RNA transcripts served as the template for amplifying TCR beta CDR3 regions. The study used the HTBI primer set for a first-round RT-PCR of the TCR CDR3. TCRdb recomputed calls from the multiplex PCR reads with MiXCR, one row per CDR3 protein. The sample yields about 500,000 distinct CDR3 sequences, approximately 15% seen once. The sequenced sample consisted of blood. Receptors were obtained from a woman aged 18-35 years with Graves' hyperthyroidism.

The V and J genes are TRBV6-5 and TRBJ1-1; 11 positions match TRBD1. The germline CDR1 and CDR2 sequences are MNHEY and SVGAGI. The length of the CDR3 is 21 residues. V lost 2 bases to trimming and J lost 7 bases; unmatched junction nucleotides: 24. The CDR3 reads CASSYGRDRGNFFKNPYEAFF. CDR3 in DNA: TGTGCCAGCAGTTACGGCCGGGACAGGGGGAATTTTTTCAAGAACCCCTATGAAGCTTTCTTT.

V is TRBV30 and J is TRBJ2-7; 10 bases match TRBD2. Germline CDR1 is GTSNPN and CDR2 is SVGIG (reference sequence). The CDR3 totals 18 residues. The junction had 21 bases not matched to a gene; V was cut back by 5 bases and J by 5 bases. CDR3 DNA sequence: TGTGCCTGGCGGGGGGCCGGACTAGCGGAGACCCAGGCCGACGAGCAGTACTTC. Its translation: CAWRGAGLAETQADEQYF.

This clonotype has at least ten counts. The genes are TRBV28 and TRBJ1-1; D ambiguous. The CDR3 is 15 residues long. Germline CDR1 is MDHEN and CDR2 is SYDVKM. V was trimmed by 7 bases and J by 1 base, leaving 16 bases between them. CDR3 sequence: CASILRDRKNTEAFF. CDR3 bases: TGTGCCAGCATTCTAAGAGATCGAAAGAACACTGAAGCTTTCTTT.

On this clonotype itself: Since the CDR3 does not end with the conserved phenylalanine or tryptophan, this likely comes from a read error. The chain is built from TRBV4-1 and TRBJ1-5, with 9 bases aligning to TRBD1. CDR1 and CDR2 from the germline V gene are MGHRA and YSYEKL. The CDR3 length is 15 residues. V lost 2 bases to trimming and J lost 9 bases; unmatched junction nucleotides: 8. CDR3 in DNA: TGCGCCAGCAGCCAAACAGGGGGCGTCTTGTTGCCCCAGCATGTT. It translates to CASSQTGGVLLPQHV.

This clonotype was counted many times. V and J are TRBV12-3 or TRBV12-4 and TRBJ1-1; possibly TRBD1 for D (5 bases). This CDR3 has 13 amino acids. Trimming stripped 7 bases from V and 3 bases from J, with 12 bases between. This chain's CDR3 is CASNRKGDTEAFF. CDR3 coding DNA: TGTGCCAGCAACCGGAAAGGGGACACTGAAGCTTTCTTT.

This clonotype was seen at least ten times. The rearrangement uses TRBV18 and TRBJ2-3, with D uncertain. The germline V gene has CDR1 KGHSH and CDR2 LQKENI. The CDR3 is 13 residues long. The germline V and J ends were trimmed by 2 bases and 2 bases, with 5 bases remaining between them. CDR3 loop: CASSPVATDTQYF. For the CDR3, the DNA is TGTGCCAGCTCACCAGTGGCCACAGATACGCAGTATTTT.

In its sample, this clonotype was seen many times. The CDR3 is CASSHGTGARYGYTF. CDR3 DNA sequence: TGTGCCAGCAGCCACGGAACAGGGGCCCGGTATGGCTACACCTTC. This chain uses TRBV7-9 with TRBJ1-2; 7 bases are a match to TRBD1. This CDR3 is 15 amino acids long. The V gene's germline CDR1 is SEHNR and CDR2 FQNEAQ (reference sequence). With 5 bases clipped from V and 5 bases from J, the junction kept 11 bases outside the gene matches.

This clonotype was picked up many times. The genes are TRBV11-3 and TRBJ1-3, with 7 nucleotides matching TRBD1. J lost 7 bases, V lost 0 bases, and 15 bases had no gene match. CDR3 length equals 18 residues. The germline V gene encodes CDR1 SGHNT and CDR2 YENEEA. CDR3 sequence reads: CASSLERTGRVFRNTIYF. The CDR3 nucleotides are TGTGCCAGCAGCTTAGAGAGGACAGGACGAGTCTTCAGGAACACCATATATTTT.

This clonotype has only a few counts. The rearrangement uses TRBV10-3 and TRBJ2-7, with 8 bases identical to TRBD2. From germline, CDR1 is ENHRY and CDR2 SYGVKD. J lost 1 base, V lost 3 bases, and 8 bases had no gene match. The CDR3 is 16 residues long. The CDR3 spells CAISEISGTRSYEQYF. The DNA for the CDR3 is TGTGCCATCAGTGAAATTAGCGGGACGCGTTCCTACGAGCAGTACTTC.